This T cell receptor beta chain was obtained from a study of identical twins listed by TCRdb under 2016. Background for the entire study: To test whether fetal clonotypes persist, the study used deep sequencing on TCR alpha and beta repertoires from monozygotic twins, unrelated adults of various ages, and cord blood. To rule out contamination, the twin experiments were replicated at different times with different library preparation protocols.

What the research found in general, with its limitations: Compared with coincidental sharing between unrelated individuals, out-of-frame TCR alpha sequences shared between twins showed an excess of sequences with low generation probability. Fewer insertions were carried by abundant cord blood beta clonotypes; a weaker similar trend was observed in young adult naive repertoires, while no such trend was observed in memory repertoires. Invariant T cells such as MAIT and iNKT could partly confound zero-insertion analyses, though diverse VJ usage argued against this for most clonotypes. Because the same donors could not be followed over many years, the conclusions depended on cross-sectional statistical analysis. The excess sharing between twins in beta out-of-frame sequences was weaker because fewer shared sequences reduced the signal-to-noise ratio. In monozygotic twins, recombination models systematically underestimated out-of-frame TCR alpha sharing, but the models matched the sharing seen between unrelated individuals.

V and J are truncated by 7 bases and 10 bases respectively, leaving an intervening sequence of 25 bases. Inclusive of the bounding cysteine and phenylalanine, the CDR3 is 15 residues long. Only the CDR3 region is kept as DNA, spanning 45 bases read in frame from base 1. CDR1 ENHRY and CDR2 SYGVKD are derived from the germline V gene. This clonotype showed up just a few times. Its antigen is not yet known. One base away there is no much larger clone; base qualities are not given. To prepare the library, 5' RACE was applied. Sequencer: Illumina HiSeq 2000. Template switching added a universal primer binding site, and the final cDNA carried a unique molecular identifier that allowed TCR cDNA molecules to be counted accurately. Specific primers in the conserved constant-segment region were used to synthesize first-strand cDNA for TCR alpha and beta chains. To control for contamination, every cDNA library was double barcoded, receiving both a SMART-Mk sample barcode and Illumina barcodes. TruSeq adapter sequences along with Illumina sample barcodes were introduced in two successive PCR steps. The TCR alpha and beta cDNA libraries were sequenced on the Illumina HiSeq platform using custom primers. Processing in the source paper ran as follows. MiGEC processed the raw reads to extract unique molecular identifiers, while MiXCR was used to determine the CDR3 positions. Recombination models were inferred per individual with the repgenHMM and IGoR tools using an EM algorithm. The tcR package in R was used for shared clonotype analysis, with sharing normalized by the product of cloneset sizes. To study raw recombination free of thymic and clonal selection effects, out-of-frame nonproductive sequences were analyzed. TCRdb redid the processing of the public reads, applying fastp at Q25 and MiXCR, and retained in-frame beta chains. Each CDR3 protein gets just one entry, which takes the most common genes and DNA from the rows behind it. These V and J calls rely on TCRdb rather than the paper's analysis. Here the sample has hundreds of thousands of distinct CDR3 sequences; 15% to 20% occur a single time. The biggest ten clones account for less than 15% of the sample.

All donors were healthy Caucasians. Three pairs of female monozygotic twins, all aged 18 to 29 years, were included in the twin cohort. RNA for TCR libraries was isolated from peripheral blood mononuclear cells. The sample was also reused in another study, on T cells expressing NK-cell markers. As noted in the second study: Eight donors provided sorted CD3+CD56+NKG2C+, CD3+CD56+NKG2C- and CD3+CD56-NKG2C+ T-cell subsets, whose TCR beta-chain repertoires were profiled. Seven of the eight sequenced donors were HCMV-seropositive and one was HCMV-seronegative. In several experiments an anti-gammadeltaTCR antibody was added to restrict sorting to alphabetaTCR-expressing T cells. For more than 5 donors, the dominant CD3+CD56+NKG2C+ clonotypes were among the top 10 CD8+ clonotypes and accounted for about 1.0-7.5% of CD8+ T cells. Those dominant clonotypes were again the most abundant among CD3+CD56-NKG2C+ cells in four donors, at roughly 25-60.1%. Whether the expanded NKG2C-expressing T cell clones were specific for HCMV antigens remained unclear. The study sequenced eight donors, all healthy volunteers chosen at random: three men and five women. To determine HCMV serostatus, a commercial ELISA kit was used to detect HCMV-specific IgG in serum. Bulk peripheral blood T-cell repertoires were additionally sequenced from unsorted PBMC for six donors. MIGEC handled demultiplexing of the reads and grouping by UMI, while MiTCR was used to assemble and quantify clonotypes. Only TCR cDNA sequences supported by at least two reads were kept to exclude erroneous sequences. The tcR package was used for downstream repertoire analysis, and clonotypes were matched between fractions using CDR3 nucleotide sequence together with V segment. Antigen specificity was annotated against VDJdb with VDJmatch, allowing one amino acid substitution in CDR3.

The rearrangement joined TRBV10-3 to TRBJ1-1, and possibly TRBD1, on 5 matching bases. The TCR comes from a woman aged 18-29 years in good health. The sample taken for sequencing was PBMCs. The nucleotides read TGTGCCATCACAAACGACTGGGGGGGGTCGAGCGGAGCTTTCTTT. Its amino acids are CAITNDWGGSSGAFF.